This TCR beta chain came from a study of blood T cells in healthy people across ages. This clonotype has at least ten counts. Its antigen is as yet unknown. The second PCR ran roughly 7 to 11 cycles with a sample-barcoded 5' primer and J-beta primers. A single record per CDR3 protein comes from TCRdb applying MiXCR to the 5' RACE reads. This sample has hundreds of thousands of distinct CDR3 sequences, with around 50% found just once. Study observations and caveats: Diversity was higher, and naive CD4+ cells more numerous, in long-lived donors than in aged donors.

The sequenced material came from blood. This receptor was identified in a woman older than 75 in good health.

The CDR3 region is CASSDDLRPLHF. In DNA, the CDR3 is TGTGCCAGCAGTGACGACCTTCGGCCCCTCCACTTT. The rearrangement uses TRBV2 and TRBJ1-6; D gene unclear. Germline assignment: CDR1 SNHLY and CDR2 FYNNEI. Trimming stripped 3 bases from V and 13 bases from J, with 10 bases between. CDR3 length equals 12 residues.